This T cell receptor beta chain was found in a study of early T cells in non-severe SARS-CoV-2 infection. Across the study: Chains were unpaired, as sequencing was done on bulk RNA from unsorted whole blood.

The CDR3 consists of 14 residues. The V and J ends lost 3 bases and 5 bases, in that order; junction bases with no gene match: 7. Germline CDR1 and CDR2: DFQATT and SNEGSKA (reference sequence). Unique molecular identifiers were affixed to single, distinct cDNA molecules. TCRdb ran MiXCR on the 5' RACE reads and lists one entry per CDR3 protein. The sample includes approximately 45,000 distinct CDR3 sequences, over 6% seen only once; the top ten take more than 4.5%. This clonotype originated in an adult who was a healthcare worker with PCR-confirmed SARS-CoV-2 infection or an uninfected control (not recorded which). The J gene is TRBJ2-3, the V gene TRBV20-1; TRBD2 matches 8 bases. The material sequenced was whole blood. The CDR3 DNA is TGCAGTGCTAGCACGGGGGGGCGGATAGATACGCAGTATTTT. Translation: CSASTGGRIDTQYF.